A selection of T cell receptor beta chains follows, all from one sample in a study of ipilimumab plus nivolumab after autologous stem cell transplantation. The protocol was immunoSEQ multiplex PCR, while the TCRdb copy is restricted to in-frame clones and leaves out a portion. The sample yields 2,000 to 3,000 clones, approximately 95% seen once. This specimen was PBMCs, taken in a trial of ipilimumab plus nivolumab as post-transplant consolidation. These receptors came from a male donor with primary mediastinal lymphoma. Both conserved end residues are part of each CDR3. Clone size is not always given. Where it is, it says once, few, many or a class for expanded clones.

v_call: TRBV27; clone_size: NA; j_call: TRBJ2-3; cdr3_aa: CASTLRLAGNTDTQYF
v_call: TRBV2; clone_size: NA; j_call: TRBJ1-1; cdr3_aa: CAASERLDTEAFF
v_call: TRBV18; clone_size: few; j_call: TRBJ1-5; cdr3_aa: CASSPERLNQPQHF
v_call: TRBV6-5; clone_size: NA; j_call: TRBJ1-1; cdr3_aa: CASSPRGRITEAFF
v_call: TRBV18; clone_size: NA; j_call: TRBJ1-5; cdr3_aa: CASSPPNELQPQHF
v_call: TRBV6-5; clone_size: NA; j_call: TRBJ1-6; cdr3_aa: CASRPARDNSPLHF
v_call: TRBV12-5; clone_size: NA; j_call: TRBJ1-2; cdr3_aa: CASGHYREGGYTF
v_call: TRBV19; clone_size: NA; j_call: TRBJ2-3; cdr3_aa: CASSYGGGYTDTQYF
v_call: TRBV5-1; clone_size: NA; j_call: TRBJ2-2; cdr3_aa: CASSLVQQNTGELFF
v_call: TRBV5-1; clone_size: NA; j_call: TRBJ2-2; cdr3_aa: CASSSPHASGSYTGELFF
v_call: TRBV14; clone_size: NA; j_call: TRBJ2-1; cdr3_aa: CASSQDQQGRNPFF
v_call: TRBV6-1; clone_size: NA; j_call: TRBJ2-7; cdr3_aa: CASSETSGSYEQYF
v_call: TRBV2; clone_size: NA; j_call: TRBJ2-7; cdr3_aa: CASSGRAYEQYF
v_call: TRBV5-5; clone_size: NA; j_call: TRBJ1-3; cdr3_aa: CASSLLGTGPLSGNTIYF
v_call: TRBV19; clone_size: NA; j_call: TRBJ1-4; cdr3_aa: CASMPGPGREKLFF
v_call: TRBV18; clone_size: NA; j_call: TRBJ1-2; cdr3_aa: CASSPRAPHQPTRENYGYTF
v_call: TRBV28; clone_size: NA; j_call: TRBJ2-7; cdr3_aa: CASRGGGTYEQYF
v_call: TRBV5-1; clone_size: NA; j_call: TRBJ1-4; cdr3_aa: CASSLKTLSNEKLFF
v_call: TRBV11-1; clone_size: NA; j_call: TRBJ2-3; cdr3_aa: CAIGQGATDTQYF
v_call: TRBV28; clone_size: NA; j_call: TRBJ2-1; cdr3_aa: CASSFKAGSLVYNEQFF
v_call: TRBV10-3; clone_size: NA; j_call: TRBJ1-6; cdr3_aa: CAISETGTGFSPLHF
v_call: TRBV27; clone_size: NA; j_call: TRBJ1-1; cdr3_aa: CASSVKETNTEAFF
v_call: TRBV4-1; clone_size: NA; j_call: TRBJ1-5; cdr3_aa: CASSPRMNQPQHF
v_call: TRBV29-1; clone_size: NA; j_call: TRBJ1-1; cdr3_aa: CSVRNTEAFF
v_call: TRBV28; clone_size: NA; j_call: TRBJ2-1; cdr3_aa: CASSPTGGPYNEQFF
v_call: TRBV5-4; clone_size: NA; j_call: TRBJ1-4; cdr3_aa: CASSLRGLDEKLFF
v_call: TRBV9; clone_size: NA; j_call: TRBJ2-7; cdr3_aa: CASRGQYF
v_call: TRBV28; clone_size: once; j_call: TRBJ1-3; cdr3_aa: CASSSVNTIYF
v_call: TRBV19; clone_size: NA; j_call: TRBJ2-1; cdr3_aa: CASSTIWGDHNEQFF
v_call: TRBV28; clone_size: NA; j_call: TRBJ2-5; cdr3_aa: CASSLSRVGVETQYF
v_call: TRBV7-7; clone_size: once; j_call: TRBJ2-3; cdr3_aa: CASSSGRTDTQYF
v_call: TRBV9; clone_size: NA; j_call: TRBJ1-2; cdr3_aa: CASSLSRGTGGYTF
v_call: TRBV19; clone_size: NA; j_call: TRBJ1-2; cdr3_aa: CASSPPEQAAGYTF
v_call: TRBV6-1; clone_size: once; j_call: TRBJ2-1; cdr3_aa: CATRFPLVNEQFF
v_call: TRBV7-7; clone_size: NA; j_call: TRBJ2-5; cdr3_aa: CASSSGRGIQETQYF
v_call: TRBV11-3; clone_size: NA; j_call: TRBJ1-6; cdr3_aa: CASSSGAANSPLHF
v_call: TRBV10-3; clone_size: NA; j_call: TRBJ1-4; cdr3_aa: CAISDPALPGDEKLFF
v_call: TRBV23-1; clone_size: NA; j_call: TRBJ2-1; cdr3_aa: CASSQSLAGDNEQFF
v_call: TRBV6-1; clone_size: NA; j_call: TRBJ2-3; cdr3_aa: CASSDTQYF
v_call: TRBV7-2; clone_size: NA; j_call: TRBJ2-1; cdr3_aa: CASSPRRSRTSIYNEQFF
v_call: TRBV27; clone_size: NA; j_call: TRBJ2-7; cdr3_aa: CASRRSSSYEQYF
v_call: TRBV5-1; clone_size: NA; j_call: TRBJ2-2; cdr3_aa: CASSLLTMNTGELFF
v_call: TRBV4-1; clone_size: NA; j_call: TRBJ1-2; cdr3_aa: CASQSLGRGNDYGYTF
v_call: TRBV28; clone_size: once; j_call: TRBJ1-2; cdr3_aa: CASSFRGQGYGYTF
v_call: TRBV11-3; clone_size: NA; j_call: TRBJ2-2; cdr3_aa: CASSLALGGVGELFF
v_call: TRBV12-2; clone_size: few; j_call: TRBJ1-2; cdr3_aa: CASRFRSVQGGYGYTF
v_call: TRBV6-1; clone_size: once; j_call: TRBJ2-7; cdr3_aa: CASSIYQSQGEQYF
v_call: TRBV23-1; clone_size: NA; j_call: TRBJ2-1; cdr3_aa: CASSQSDGESYNEQFF
v_call: TRBV27; clone_size: NA; j_call: TRBJ2-7; cdr3_aa: CASSFTSGGRTKQYF
v_call: TRBV7-2; clone_size: NA; j_call: TRBJ2-3; cdr3_aa: CASSLVAGGVDTQYF
v_call: TRBV19; clone_size: NA; j_call: TRBJ2-1; cdr3_aa: CASSIFSDNEQFF